The 18 T cell receptor beta chains in this list originate from one sample, sequenced in a study of T cells after yellow fever vaccination (dated by TCRdb to the late 2010s). The treatment or condition label of this sample denotes: live attenuated yellow fever vaccine strain. Receptors were amplified or captured by 5' RACE. The instrument was an Illumina NovaSeq 6000. The public reads were quality trimmed at Q25 with fastp and then assembled into clones with MiXCR by TCRdb, keeping productive beta chains. Every entry covers one CDR3 protein and lists the most common genes and DNA from its rows. Recorded for this sample are just over 300,000 distinct CDR3 sequences; about 3.5% of them occurred a single time. Around 22% of the sample comes from the top ten. The starting material was PBMCs, obtained on the day of the yellow fever booster vaccination. The receptor source for this set is a man younger than 30 who received the YFV17D yellow fever vaccine.

This clonotype was seen only a few times. The genes are TRBV6-2 or TRBV6-3 and TRBJ2-7, with 9 positions matching TRBD1. Germline CDR1 MNHEY, CDR2 SVGEGT. The CDR3 length is 13 residues. Trimming cost V 8 bases and J 6 bases; bases outside gene matches: 8. CDR3: CASVQGAVGEQYV. CDR3 coding DNA: TGTGCCAGCGTACAGGGGGCGGTCGGCGAGCAGTACGTC.

The rearrangement joins TRBV7-2 to TRBJ1-2, with TRBD1 matching over 10 bases. With V trimmed by 7 bases and J by 7 bases, 6 bases remained unmatched. Per the germline V gene, CDR1 is SGHTA and CDR2 is FQGNSA. The CDR3 runs 13 residues. CDR3 sequence: CASNTGTGVGYTF. CDR3 bases: TGTGCCAGCAACACCGGGACAGGGGTTGGCTACACCTTC.

This clonotype appeared many times. The chain joins TRBV4-3 to TRBJ1-1, with D possibly matching TRBD1 (5 bases). The length of the CDR3 is 17 residues. Germline V gene lookup returns CDR1 LGHNA and CDR2 YSLEER. V was shortened by 2 bases and J by 0 bases, with 16 bases between the two germline ends. The DNA for the CDR3 is TGCGCCAGCAGCCAACCTTCAAGGGGAAAACTGAACACTGAAGCTTTCTTT. It is translated as CASSQPSRGKLNTEAFF.

The chain combines TRBV20-1 with TRBJ1-1, with D possibly TRBD1 on 5 matching bases. Germline assignment: CDR1 DFQATT and CDR2 SNEGSKA (reference sequence). CDR3 length equals 13 residues. As DNA, the CDR3 is TGCAGACCCCGGGGGGGAATGAACACTGAAGCTTTCTTT. Its protein product is CRPRGGMNTEAFF.

The table lists this clonotype with many counts. The J gene is TRBJ2-3, the V gene TRBV20-1, with D uncertain. The V gene lost 3 bases and the J gene lost 1 base, with 14 bases spanning the gap. The CDR3 has 15 amino acids. Germline V gene sequence: CDR1 DFQATT, CDR2 SNEGSKA (reference sequence). The DNA for the CDR3 is TGCAGTGCTAGCCTGACGGGTGTACGCACAGATACGCAGTATTTT. Translation: CSASLTGVRTDTQYF.

This clonotype was detected many times. The rearrangement uses TRBV7-2 and TRBJ2-3; D gene uncertain. The CDR3 has 17 residues. Germline CDR1 and CDR2: SGHTA and FQGNSA. V was pared by 3 bases and J by 3 bases, with 19 bases between. The CDR3 sequence: CASSFFPDLSGTDTQYF. The CDR3 region has the DNA TGTGCCAGCAGCTTTTTCCCAGACTTGTCTGGGACAGATACGCAGTATTTT. The entire variable domain, with the rest obtained from reference TRBV7-2 and TRBJ2-3, is as follows: GAGVSQSPSNKVTEKGKDVELRCDPISGHTALYWYRQSLGQGLEFLIYFQGNSAPDKSGLPSDRFSAERTGGSVSTLTIQRTQQEDSAVYLCASSFFPDLSGTDTQYFGPGTRLTVL.

This clonotype was found many times. This chain connects TRBV12-3 or TRBV12-4 to TRBJ2-3; no clear D. V shed 3 bases and J shed 0 bases, with 4 bases lying between them. CDR3 size: 13 residues. In nucleotides, the CDR3 is TGTGCCAGCAGTTTCGGAAGCACAGATACGCAGTATTTT. Translated, it gives CASSFGSTDTQYF.

This clonotype has ten or more counts. This chain connects TRBV6-5 to TRBJ2-5; D may match TRBD1 or TRBD2 (7 bases each). This CDR3 region has 14 residues. The V end was cut by 0 bases, the J end by 7 bases, with 12 bases between. Germline V CDR1 and CDR2: MNHEY, SVGAGI. CDR3 in amino acids: CASSYSGGDRTQYF. The CDR3 DNA reads as TGTGCCAGCAGTTACTCGGGAGGGGACAGGACCCAGTACTTC.

This clonotype was detected many times. The chain joins TRBV5-6 to TRBJ2-2; 10 positions agree with TRBD2. The CDR3 has 14 amino acids. CDR1 is SGHDT and CDR2 is YYEEEE in the germline V gene. V lost 2 bases, J lost 9 bases, and 4 bases stayed unmatched. The CDR3 sequence: CASSLAGGPRELFF. In nucleotides, the CDR3 is TGTGCCAGCAGCTTAGCGGGGGGGCCGAGGGAGCTGTTTTTT.

This clonotype was seen many times. The V and J genes are TRBV18 and TRBJ2-7, with D unclear. The germline CDR1 and CDR2 sequences are KGHSH and LQKENI. Trimming removed 4 bases at V and 1 base at J, with 14 bases between. The CDR3 covers 15 residues. Here the CDR3 DNA reads TGTGCCAGCTCACAGCTGCGGAGCGCGTCCTACGAGCAGTACTTC. Translated, it gives CASSQLRSASYEQYF.

This clonotype was recorded a few times. V usage is TRBV4-1 and J usage is TRBJ2-7; D ambiguous. V was shortened by 4 bases and J by 3 bases, with 22 bases between the two germline ends. CDR3 size: 17 residues. Germline CDR1 reads MGHRA; CDR2 reads YSYEKL. CDR3 amino acids: CASSLQDSTDLGYEQYV. CDR3 sequence (DNA): TGCGCCAGCAGCCTCCAAGATTCCACTGACCTAGGCTACGAGCAGTACGTC.

In this sample, this clonotype turned up many times. The gene calls are TRBV10-3 and TRBJ2-6, with 7 nucleotides matching TRBD1. The CDR3 spans 17 residues. V lost 7 bases and J lost 0; bases outside the gene matches: 9. Germline CDR1 reads ENHRY; CDR2 reads SYGVKD. The CDR3 bases are TGTGCCATCAAAGAAAGGACAGGAAACTCTGGGGCCAACGTCCTGACTTTC. It specifies CAIKERTGNSGANVLTF.

Note on this clonotype: This may come from a read error, since a much larger clone is one base off. This chain joins TRBV7-2 and TRBJ2-2; D gene ambiguous. In germline, CDR1 is SGHTA, CDR2 FQGNSA. The CDR3 loop spans 15 amino acids. Between the trimmed V and J ends, which lost 3 bases and 3 bases, there was a span of 11 bases. The CDR3 protein is CTSSFGSIDTGELFF. The CDR3 DNA is TGTACCAGCAGCTTCGGGTCTATCGACACCGGGGAGCTGTTTTTT. Full variable domain (remainder filled in from reference TRBV7-2 and TRBJ2-2): GAGVSQSPSNKVTEKGKDVELRCDPISGHTALYWYRQSLGQGLEFLIYFQGNSAPDKSGLPSDRFSAERTGGSVSTLTIQRTQQEDSAVYLCTSSFGSIDTGELFFGEGSRLTVL.

This clonotype was observed at least ten times. The rearrangement uses TRBV6-6 and TRBJ1-2; TRBD1 matches 11 bases. J was trimmed by 5 bases and V by 6 bases; bases with no gene match: 5. CDR1 and CDR2 from the germline V gene are MNHNY and SVGAGI (reference sequence). This CDR3 comprises 14 residues. This chain's CDR3 is CASREDRGQYGYTF. The CDR3 region has the DNA TGTGCCAGCAGAGAGGACAGGGGGCAATATGGCTACACCTTC.

The chain is built from TRBV7-2 and TRBJ1-5; no definite D call. The CDR3 sequence is 13 residues long. The germline CDR1 and CDR2 sequences are SGHTA and FQGNSA. V was trimmed by 1 base and J by 4 bases, leaving 5 bases between them. The CDR3 spells CASSLEMNQPQHF. Written as DNA, the CDR3 is TGTGCCAGCAGCTTAGAAATGAATCAGCCCCAGCATTTT.

This clonotype was seen repeatedly, ten times or more. This rearrangement joins TRBV7-9 to TRBJ2-5; tentatively, D is TRBD2 (5 bases). Trimming took off 5 bases at V and 3 bases at J, with 16 bases between the two ends. Germline V CDR1 and CDR2: SEHNR, FQNEAQ (reference sequence). This CDR3 region has 15 residues. CDR3 coding DNA: TGTGCCAGCAGCGCCCGCCCCGTGGAGGAAGAGACCCAGTACTTC. This sequence encodes CASSARPVEEETQYF.

This clonotype was found many times. This chain links TRBV14 with TRBJ2-3; no reliable D call. V was pared by 3 bases and J by 7 bases, with 11 bases between. This CDR3 spans 13 amino acids. Looked up from germline, CDR1 is SGHDN and CDR2 is FVKESK. The CDR3, as DNA: TGTGCCAGCAGCCACAGACCGAGCTATACGCAGTATTTT. Its translation is CASSHRPSYTQYF.

This clonotype has ten or more counts. V usage is TRBV27 and J usage is TRBJ2-2, with TRBD2 identical over 12 bases. This CDR3 is 15 amino acids long. Unmatched junction bases numbered 9, after V lost 9 bases and J lost 7 bases. Germline V gene lookup returns CDR1 MNHEY and CDR2 SMNVEV (reference sequence). DNA for the CDR3: TGTGCCAGTTCTACTAGCGGGGGGTGGGACGGGGAGCTGTTTTTT. Amino acid sequence: CASSTSGGWDGELFF.